Following are 10 T cell receptor beta chains from one sample sequenced in a study of blood T cell repertoires in COVID-19. The repertoire was sequenced with immunoSEQ multiplex PCR; TCRdb's copy has only in-frame clones and lacks some. Of approximately 430,000 clones in the sample, 80% to 90% were seen once. Material for sequencing was peripheral blood. Every receptor here comes from a woman aged 25 to 45 with active or convalescent COVID-19.

The gene calls are TRBV7-9 and TRBJ2-5; TRBD1 matches 12 bases. Germline loops: CDR1 SEHNR, CDR2 FQNEAQ (reference sequence). The ends lost 4 bases at V and 3 bases at J; junction bases unmatched: 9. This CDR3 has 17 residues. As DNA, the CDR3 is TGTGCCAGCAGCTCCACCCCCGGGACAGGGGGCGAAGAGACCCAGTACTTC. This encodes CASSSTPGTGGEETQYF.

CDR3: CASSPTGGREKLFF. The CDR3 region has the DNA TGTGCCAGCAGTCCGACAGGGGGCCGTGAAAAACTGTTTTTT. J is TRBJ1-4 and V is TRBV6-5; 10 bases align to TRBD1. Looked up from germline, CDR1 is MNHEY and CDR2 is SVGAGI. This CDR3 region has 14 residues. With V trimmed by 5 bases and J by 7 bases, 4 bases remained unmatched.

V gene TRBV30 combines with J gene TRBJ2-2; D possibly corresponds to TRBD2 (5 bases). This CDR3 comprises 15 residues. The V gene's germline CDR1 is GTSNPN and CDR2 SVGIG (reference sequence). V was shortened by 3 bases and J by 6 bases, with 17 bases between the two germline ends. The CDR3 DNA reads as TGTGCCTGGAGGGACTCGAGTTCGTTCTCCGGGGAGCTGTTTTTT. It encodes CAWRDSSSFSGELFF.

The chain uses TRBV18 and TRBJ2-7; 8 nucleotides agree with TRBD2. This CDR3 contains 14 residues. V lost 3 bases, J lost 3 bases, and 4 bases stayed unmatched. The germline V gene encodes CDR1 KGHSH and CDR2 LQKENI. CDR3 nucleotide sequence: TGTGCCAGCTCACCCGCGGGGGGAAACTACGAGCAGTACTTC. Its translation: CASSPAGGNYEQYF.

The sample holds a few counts of this clone. The chain couples TRBV9 to TRBJ1-4; D gene uncertain. The CDR3 extends over 15 amino acids. Trimming left V 3 bases short and J 8 bases short, with 17 bases between. Germline lookup yields CDR1 SGDLS and CDR2 YYNGEE. The CDR3 spells CASSAFPGEGEKLFF. In DNA, the CDR3 is TGTGCCAGCAGCGCATTTCCCGGGGAAGGGGAAAAACTGTTTTTT.

V is TRBV5-1 and J is TRBJ1-1; D gene ambiguous. Trimming shortened V by 3 bases and J by 6 bases, and 9 bases separated the two germline ends. This CDR3 is built from 12 residues. The V gene's germline CDR1 is SGHRS and CDR2 YFSETQ. The CDR3 region is CASSSTVSEAFF. CDR3 sequence (DNA): TGCGCCAGCAGCTCAACAGTCTCTGAAGCTTTCTTT.

The J gene is TRBJ2-1, the V gene TRBV28; 9 nucleotides agree with TRBD2. CDR3 length: 15 residues. CDR1 and CDR2 from the germline V gene are MDHEN and SYDVKM. Trimming cost V 7 bases and J 4 bases; bases outside gene matches: 8. The CDR3 nucleotides are TGTGCCAGCACCCCAGGCGGGGGGGCATACAATGAGCAGTTCTTC. Translated: CASTPGGGAYNEQFF.

The chain joins TRBV28 to TRBJ2-7, with 9 bases identical to TRBD1. Germline trimming cut 6 bases from V and 6 bases from J; bases unmatched to any gene: 12. This CDR3 comprises 15 residues. From germline, CDR1 is MDHEN and CDR2 SYDVKM. CDR3 bases: TGTGCCAGCAGGGGGACCGGGACAGGGATGTCCGAGCAGTACTTC. Its translation: CASRGTGTGMSEQYF.

The chain recombines TRBV30 with TRBJ1-1; D gene uncertain. V lost 5 bases to trimming and J lost 1 base, with 14 bases between them. The germline CDR1 and CDR2 sequences are GTSNPN and SVGIG (reference sequence). The CDR3 is 14 residues long. The CDR3 DNA sequence: TGTGCCTGGGCCCTAGAGGGCTGGAACACTGAAGCTTTCTTT. Its protein is CAWALEGWNTEAFF.

The chain employs TRBV4-1 and TRBJ1-4; D is unresolved. Germline CDR1 MGHRA, CDR2 YSYEKL. The CDR3 is 12 residues long. V gave up 5 bases and J gave up 5 bases, with 6 bases separating them. CDR3 DNA: TGCGCCAGCAGCAGTCGGAATGAAAAACTGTTTTTT. It is translated as CASSSRNEKLFF.